This T cell receptor beta chain was sequenced during a study of shared clonotypes between healthy human individuals. Study at large: The people who gave samples were a couple of women and three men aged 18 to 49. Regarding the study as a whole: Naive CD4 clonotype sharing across four donors was 5% to 6%. Among donors, the sharing of clonotypes was expected to be influenced by sequencing depth.

The V end lost 4 bases, the J end lost 0 bases, and 14 bases lay between the germline ends. The length of the CDR3 is 16 residues. Germline V lookup: CDR1 KGHSH, CDR2 LQKENI. Details on this clone: The antigen is unknown.

Researchers divided each subset's genomic DNA evenly across several immunoSEQ plates. The table came from immunoSEQ multiplex PCR; TCRdb's copy has only in-frame clones and leaves some out. This sample has millions of clones, with around nine tenths found just once. The J gene is TRBJ2-3, the V gene TRBV18; D gene ambiguous. Sequenced material: naive CD4+ T cells sorted from blood. Described subset: CD45RA+ positively selected. The sequence was obtained from a man aged 18 to 29 in good health. In DNA, the CDR3 is TGTGCCAGCTCACTGTCCAGTCCTCTAAGCACAGATACGCAGTATTTT. It encodes CASSLSSPLSTDTQYF.